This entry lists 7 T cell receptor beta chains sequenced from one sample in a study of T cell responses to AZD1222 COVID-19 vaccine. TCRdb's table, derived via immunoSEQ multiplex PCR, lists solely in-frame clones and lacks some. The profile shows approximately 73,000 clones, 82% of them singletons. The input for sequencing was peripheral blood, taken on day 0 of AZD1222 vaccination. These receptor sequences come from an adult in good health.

The CDR3 DNA reads as TGTGCCAGCAGCGTATACGCCAGCGGGCTGGACAATGAGCAGTTCTTC. Translation gives CASSVYASGLDNEQFF. V and J are TRBV9 and TRBJ2-1; D is perhaps TRBD2 (6 bases). Germline values: CDR1 SGDLS, CDR2 YYNGEE. Trimming took off 1 base at V and 5 bases at J, with 16 bases between the two ends. There are 16 residues in the CDR3.

This CDR3 reads CASSPGERGTGELFF. CDR3 nucleotides: TGTGCCAGCAGCCCAGGGGAGCGGGGCACCGGGGAGCTGTTTTTT. V usage is TRBV6-7 and J usage is TRBJ2-2, with D tentatively TRBD2 (7 bases). TRBV6-7 is an ORF; its function is uncertain. Deletions cut 6 bases from V and 4 bases from J, with 15 bases between. The CDR3 length is 15 residues.

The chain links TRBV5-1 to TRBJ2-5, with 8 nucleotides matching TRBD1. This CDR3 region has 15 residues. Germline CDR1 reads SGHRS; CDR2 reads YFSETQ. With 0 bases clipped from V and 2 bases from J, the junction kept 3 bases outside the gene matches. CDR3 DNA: TGCGCCAGCAGCTTGGGGGACAGGAGTCAAGAGACCCAGTACTTC. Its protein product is CASSLGDRSQETQYF.

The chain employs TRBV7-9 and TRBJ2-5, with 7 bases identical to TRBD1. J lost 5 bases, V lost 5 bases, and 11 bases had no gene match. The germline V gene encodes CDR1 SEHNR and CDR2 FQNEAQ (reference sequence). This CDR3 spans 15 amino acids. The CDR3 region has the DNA TGTGCCAGCAGCAGGGGGACAGAGGGCCTCGAGACCCAGTACTTC. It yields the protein CASSRGTEGLETQYF.

Here the CDR3 DNA reads TGCAGTGCTTTGGCGGAAGAGACCCAGTACTTC. This translates into CSALAEETQYF. V and J are TRBV20-1 and TRBJ2-5; D call uncertain. CDR3 length equals 11 residues. The ends were cut back, 5 bases at V and 3 bases at J, with 7 bases in the middle. Per germline, CDR1 DFQATT and CDR2 SNEGSKA (reference sequence).

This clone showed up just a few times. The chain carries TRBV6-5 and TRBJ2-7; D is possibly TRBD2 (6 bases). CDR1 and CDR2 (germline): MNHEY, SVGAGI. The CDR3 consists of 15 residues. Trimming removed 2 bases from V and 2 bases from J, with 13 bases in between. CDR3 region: CASSYGGEGTYEQYF. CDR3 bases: TGTGCCAGCAGTTACGGAGGGGAAGGTACCTACGAGCAGTACTTC.

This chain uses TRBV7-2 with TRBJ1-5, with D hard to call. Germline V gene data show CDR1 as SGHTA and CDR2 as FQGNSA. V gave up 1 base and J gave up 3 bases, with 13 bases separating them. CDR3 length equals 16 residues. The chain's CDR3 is CASSLGGRRLNQPQHF. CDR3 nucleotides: TGTGCCAGCAGCTTAGGTGGACGGCGTCTCAATCAGCCCCAGCATTTT.